Included here is one T cell receptor (beta chain) sequence, with context. A second roughly 7 to 11 cycle PCR used barcoded and J-beta primers. Via MiXCR, TCRdb re-called the 5' RACE reads, giving one row per CDR3 protein. The top ten hold 22% of the sample, which has approximately 850,000 distinct CDR3 sequences, 58% seen once. This entry belongs to a study of blood T cells in healthy people across ages. V lost 5 bases and J lost 3; bases outside the gene matches: 9. This CDR3 is built from 16 residues. Germline V gene sequence: CDR1 MRHNA, CDR2 SNTAGT. The sample comprised blood. J is TRBJ2-1 and V is TRBV6-4; 8 bases fit TRBD2. The sequence came from a man aged 25-45 years in good health. CDR3 in DNA: TGTGCCAGCAGTAGAGCCGGGAGGGCCCTCTACAATGAGCAGTTCTTC. Protein product: CASSRAGRALYNEQFF.